These 28 T cell receptor beta chains share one sample of origin, sequenced in a study of OX40 agonist ivuxolimab in advanced cancers. Clones were read by immunoSEQ multiplex PCR, and TCRdb kept only the in-frame ones, dropping some. The repertoire consists of tens of thousands of clones, with 85% to 90% occurring once and the leading ten covering roughly 6.5%. The starting material was CD4+ or CD8+ T cells sorted from blood, obtained in a trial of the OX40 agonist ivuxolimab. The receptors here all came from an adult with an advanced solid tumor such as melanoma, head and neck, liver or kidney cancer.

V and J are TRBV27 and TRBJ1-1, with D hard to call. The germline V and J ends were trimmed by 6 bases and 0 bases, with 11 bases remaining between them. Germline CDR1 reads MNHEY; CDR2 reads SMNVEV (reference sequence). The CDR3 is 14 amino acids. CDR3: CASRDGFMNTEAFF. The CDR3 DNA is TGTGCCAGCAGGGATGGATTCATGAACACTGAAGCTTTCTTT.

The chain combines TRBV5-6 with TRBJ2-2; 10 bases match TRBD2. With 1 base clipped from V and 5 bases from J, the junction kept 8 bases outside the gene matches. The CDR3 is 17 amino acids. Germline V CDR1 and CDR2: SGHDT, YYEEEE. The CDR3 DNA follows: TGTGCCAGCAGCTTGCTGCTAGCGGGAGTGGAGACCGGGGAGCTGTTTTTT. This translates into CASSLLLAGVETGELFF.

The chain couples TRBV16 to TRBJ2-3; tentative D call: TRBD1 (6 bases). The CDR3 contains 14 residues. From germline, CDR1 is KGHSY and CDR2 FQNENV. V was trimmed by 1 base and J by 4 bases, leaving 9 bases between them. The CDR3 spells CASSQFNRADTQYF. DNA for the CDR3: TGTGCCAGCAGCCAATTTAACAGGGCAGATACGCAGTATTTT.

This sequence joins TRBV29-1 and TRBJ2-3; D not certain. V was cut by 5 bases and J by 6 bases, with 9 bases left in between. CDR3 length: 11 amino acids. Per the germline V gene, CDR1 is SQVTM and CDR2 is ANQGSEA. DNA for the CDR3: TGCAGCGTTTTAGGAACGGATACGCAGTATTTT. Encoded protein: CSVLGTDTQYF.

As regards this clone: The same CDR3 can be traced to other DNA sequences in this sample. V and J are TRBV5-4 and TRBJ2-1; weak D call: TRBD1 (6 bases). The germline CDR1 and CDR2 sequences are SGHNT and YYREEE (reference sequence). The CDR3 extends over 13 amino acids. V was shortened by 4 bases and J by 4 bases, with 9 bases between the two germline ends. CDR3 amino acids: CASSLQGYNEQFF. The DNA of the CDR3 is TGTGCCAGCAGCCTCCAGGGGTACAATGAGCAGTTCTTC.

The chain recombines TRBV30 with TRBJ2-7, with D tentatively TRBD2 (6 bases). The CDR3 is made up of 13 amino acids. The V gene's germline CDR1 is GTSNPN and CDR2 SVGIG (reference sequence). V lost 4 bases to trimming and J lost 0 bases, with 10 bases between them. In nucleotides, the CDR3 is TGTGCCTGGACGGGGGTGAGCTCCTACGAGCAGTACTTC. As protein: CAWTGVSSYEQYF.

This chain connects TRBV13 to TRBJ2-3, with 10 positions matching TRBD2. The germline CDR1 and CDR2 sequences are PRHDT and FYEKMQ (reference sequence). The V and J ends lost 3 bases and 0 bases, in that order; junction bases with no gene match: 0. This CDR3 has 15 amino acids. The CDR3 coding sequence is TGTGCCAGCAGCTTGGGACTAGCGAGCACAGATACGCAGTATTTT. Its translation: CASSLGLASTDTQYF.

J is TRBJ1-5 and V is TRBV19, with unresolved D. The CDR3 is 17 residues long. V lost 3 bases to trimming and J lost 1 base, with 16 bases between them. From germline, CDR1 is LNHDA and CDR2 SQIVND (reference sequence). The CDR3 region has the DNA TGTGCCAGTAGTATGTCCCCTGGCAGTACCAGCAATCAGCCCCAGCATTTT. Its protein is CASSMSPGSTSNQPQHF.

V usage is TRBV5-4 and J usage is TRBJ1-1, with D possibly being TRBD1 (5 bases). V lost 3 bases and J lost 8, with 11 bases in between. Germline loops: CDR1 SGHNT, CDR2 YYREEE (reference sequence). This CDR3 comprises 12 residues. CDR3 in amino acids: CASSWGVGEAFF. CDR3 nucleotide sequence: TGTGCCAGCAGCTGGGGGGTTGGGGAAGCTTTCTTT.

The chain combines TRBV9 with TRBJ2-3, with D perhaps matching TRBD1 or TRBD2 (5 bases each). The CDR3 spans 15 residues. Germline CDR1 reads SGDLS; CDR2 reads YYNGEE. The V end lost 0 bases, the J end lost 1 base, and 9 bases lay between the germline ends. The CDR3 region is CASSVEGTGTDTQYF. The CDR3 nucleotides read TGTGCCAGCAGCGTAGAGGGGACGGGCACAGATACGCAGTATTTT.

The gene calls are TRBV30 and TRBJ1-1, with D unclear. This CDR3 is 13 amino acids long. Germline V gene sequence: CDR1 GTSNPN, CDR2 SVGIG (reference sequence). Trimming left V 4 bases short and J 5 bases short, with 14 bases between. CDR3 sequence: CAWNAAGGTEAFF. The CDR3 DNA reads as TGTGCCTGGAACGCGGCGGGAGGAACTGAAGCTTTCTTT.

CDR3 DNA: TGTGCCAGCAGTTTTAGGGGCACAGATACGCAGTATTTT. Its protein product is CASSFRGTDTQYF. The rearrangement links TRBV27 to TRBJ2-3; no clear D gene. Germline CDR1 and CDR2: MNHEY and SMNVEV (reference sequence). The CDR3 runs 13 residues. V was shortened by 3 bases and J by 1 base, with 5 bases between the two germline ends.

This clone showed up just a few times. The V gene is TRBV6-1, the J gene TRBJ1-6; D not resolved. With 2 bases removed from V and 0 bases from J, the gap between germline ends came to 8 bases. CDR1 and CDR2 from the germline V gene are MNHNS and SASEGT. The CDR3 contains 16 residues. CDR3 in amino acids: CASSEWSSSYNSPLHF. The CDR3 nucleotides read TGTGCCAGCAGTGAATGGTCCAGCTCCTATAATTCACCCCTCCACTTT.

This chain connects TRBV7-9 to TRBJ2-7; D remains unclear. The V end lost 5 bases, the J end lost 2 bases, and 13 bases lay between the germline ends. CDR1 and CDR2 (germline): SEHNR, FQNEAQ (reference sequence). The CDR3 has 14 amino acids. The CDR3 sequence is CASSLADVPYEQYF. CDR3 coding DNA: TGTGCCAGCAGCCTCGCCGACGTCCCCTACGAGCAGTACTTC.

This clone appeared once. CDR3 DNA sequence: TGTGCCAGCAGTTTCGAAGGGGGAGGTCGAGAGACCCAGTACTTC. Translated, it gives CASSFEGGGRETQYF. The genes are TRBV27 and TRBJ2-5, with D perhaps matching TRBD1 or TRBD2 (6 bases each). Germline lookup yields CDR1 MNHEY and CDR2 SMNVEV (reference sequence). The CDR3 sequence is 15 residues long. Trimming removed 3 bases at V and 4 bases at J, with 15 bases between.

The V and J genes are TRBV7-9 and TRBJ1-5; D uncertain. The CDR3 consists of 12 residues. Between the trimmed V and J ends, which lost 2 bases and 1 base, there was a span of 0 bases. The V gene's germline CDR1 is SEHNR and CDR2 FQNEAQ (reference sequence). The CDR3 region is CASSLSNQPQHF. In DNA, the CDR3 is TGTGCCAGCAGCTTAAGCAATCAGCCCCAGCATTTT.

J is TRBJ1-3 and V is TRBV7-6, with D possibly matching TRBD1 (5 bases). V gave up 6 bases and J gave up 2 bases, with 11 bases separating them. Germline CDR1 and CDR2: SGHVS and FNYEAQ. The length of the CDR3 is 14 residues. The CDR3 DNA reads TGTGCCAGCAGTCAGGGTAAAGCTGGAAACACCATATATTTT. Amino acids: CASSQGKAGNTIYF.

V and J are TRBV9 and TRBJ2-1; TRBD2 matches at 9 bases. CDR3 length: 17 amino acids. The germline V gene encodes CDR1 SGDLS and CDR2 YYNGEE. The V segment lost 0 bases and the J segment 0 bases; nucleotides outside the gene matches: 4. The CDR3 loop is CASSVEGGRGSYNEQFF. The CDR3 region has the DNA TGTGCCAGCAGCGTAGAGGGCGGGAGGGGCTCCTACAATGAGCAGTTCTTC.

The chain has TRBV18 and TRBJ2-7, with a tentative D call TRBD2 (6 bases). Germline lookup yields CDR1 KGHSH and CDR2 LQKENI. V dropped 7 bases and J dropped 1 base, with 14 bases sitting between them. This CDR3 is 14 amino acids long. The CDR3 nucleotides are TGTGCCAGCTTCGGGGGAGAAGGGTCCTACGAGCAGTACTTC. Translating gives CASFGGEGSYEQYF.

The V and J genes are TRBV27 and TRBJ2-5; 7 bases fit TRBD2. The V gene's germline CDR1 is MNHEY and CDR2 SMNVEV (reference sequence). CDR3 length: 15 amino acids. V shed 4 bases, J shed 1 base, and the junction held 6 bases outside the gene matches. CDR3 sequence reads: CASSSGLTFQETQYF. As DNA, the CDR3 is TGTGCCAGCAGTTCGGGACTAACTTTCCAAGAGACCCAGTACTTC.

The chain couples TRBV4-3 to TRBJ2-1, with D hard to call. Trimming took 0 bases from V and 10 from J, leaving 10 bases between them. Germline V gene lookup returns CDR1 LGHNA and CDR2 YSLEER. The CDR3 length is 13 residues. The CDR3 sequence: CASSQDSFGEQFF. Here the CDR3 DNA reads TGCGCCAGCAGCCAAGATAGTTTCGGGGAGCAGTTCTTC.

V gene TRBV7-3 combines with J gene TRBJ2-7; 8 bases align to TRBD2. Trimming took 2 bases from V and 4 from J; bases not matched to a gene: 7. The germline V gene encodes CDR1 SGHTA and CDR2 FQGTGA. The length of the CDR3 is 15 residues. The CDR3 reads CASSLGAGGEYEQYF. For the CDR3, the DNA is TGTGCCAGCAGCTTAGGGGCGGGAGGAGAGTACGAGCAGTACTTC.

This clone was counted between two and nine times. The chain joins TRBV19 to TRBJ1-5; D call uncertain. This CDR3 region has 13 residues. Trimming stripped 6 bases from V and 0 bases from J, with 6 bases between. The germline CDR1 and CDR2 sequences are LNHDA and SQIVND (reference sequence). CDR3 DNA sequence: TGTGCCAGTAGGGGAGTTAGCAATCAGCCCCAGCATTTT. Translation: CASRGVSNQPQHF.

Only one count was recorded for this clone. The chain uses TRBV4-3 and TRBJ2-6, with TRBD2 matching 7 bases. CDR3 length: 20 amino acids. Germline values: CDR1 LGHNA, CDR2 YSLEER. V shed 1 base and J 0 bases; nucleotides not matched to a gene: 12. The CDR3 region has the DNA TGCGCCAGCAGCCAAGCCTTCTTAGGCGGGGGTATCTCTGGGGCCAACGTCCTGACTTTC. Translation: CASSQAFLGGGISGANVLTF.

The V gene is TRBV10-3, the J gene TRBJ1-1; 8 nucleotides match TRBD1. V was pared by 7 bases and J by 5 bases, with 9 bases of the junction left unmatched. The CDR3 runs 14 residues. Germline loops: CDR1 ENHRY, CDR2 SYGVKD. CDR3 bases: TGTGCCATCAAAACGGGACAGGCTAAGACTGAAGCTTTCTTT. Protein: CAIKTGQAKTEAFF.

The J gene is TRBJ2-1, the V gene TRBV7-9; TRBD2 matches at 7 bases. The CDR3 covers 15 residues. Germline V gives CDR1 SEHNR, CDR2 FQNEAQ (reference sequence). The V and J ends lost 1 base and 2 bases, in that order; junction bases with no gene match: 2. In nucleotides, the CDR3 is TGTGCCAGCAGCTTAGTAGCGGGCGCCTACAATGAGCAGTTCTTC. Translation: CASSLVAGAYNEQFF.

The chain combines TRBV19 with TRBJ1-1; D possibly corresponds to TRBD1 (5 bases). Germline CDR1 reads LNHDA; CDR2 reads SQIVND (reference sequence). V was shortened by 3 bases and J by 11 bases, with 10 bases between the two germline ends. This CDR3 is 11 amino acids long. CDR3 residues: CASSIGGAAFF. The CDR3 DNA reads as TGTGCCAGTAGTATTGGCGGGGCGGCTTTCTTT.

CDR3 nucleotides: TGCGCCAGCAGCCAACTTGGGACTTCTCCCACAGATACGCAGTATTTT. Its translation: CASSQLGTSPTDTQYF. This sequence joins TRBV4-1 and TRBJ2-3, with a weak D call TRBD2 (6 bases). CDR1 and CDR2 (germline): MGHRA, YSYEKL. The CDR3 extends over 16 amino acids. The ends were cut back, 2 bases at V and 2 bases at J, with 14 bases in the middle.